These 4 T cell receptor beta chains originate from one sample sequenced in a study of CD8 T cells in ankylosing spondylitis. MiXCR, applied by TCRdb to the 5' RACE reads, yields one record per CDR3 protein. The sample contains around 130,000 distinct CDR3 sequences, around 9.7% of which appear only once. Sequenced sample: blood, either unsorted or a sorted T cell fraction (not recorded which). The receptors were sampled from a male donor with ankylosing spondylitis or in good health (not recorded which).

Ten or more counts support this clonotype. In DNA, the CDR3 is TGCAGTGCCCGCTCTAGCGGAGCGTACCAAGAGACCCAGTACTTC. Residues: CSARSSGAYQETQYF. The J gene is TRBJ2-5, the V gene TRBV20-1; 7 bases are shared with TRBD2. V lost 6 bases to trimming and J lost 0 bases; unmatched junction nucleotides: 10. Germline V gene lookup returns CDR1 DFQATT and CDR2 SNEGSKA (reference sequence). The CDR3 covers 15 residues.

This clonotype was seen ten or more times. The chain uses TRBV20-1 and TRBJ2-1, with D possibly being TRBD2 (5 bases). The V gene lost 4 bases and the J gene lost 2 bases, with 9 bases spanning the gap. Looked up from germline, CDR1 is DFQATT and CDR2 is SNEGSKA (reference sequence). The CDR3 extends over 13 amino acids. The CDR3 sequence is CSAIPGTYNEQFF. The CDR3 coding sequence is TGCAGTGCTATTCCGGGGACCTACAATGAGCAGTTCTTC.

This clonotype has ten or more counts. The rearrangement uses TRBV12-3 or TRBV12-4 and TRBJ1-5; D might be TRBD1 (6 bases). Deletions cut 6 bases from V and 0 bases from J, with 12 bases between. The CDR3 has 15 residues. CDR3 DNA sequence: TGTGCCAGCAGCGTAGGGGGTCCTAGCAATCAGCCCCAGCATTTT. It codes for CASSVGGPSNQPQHF.

The chain is built from TRBV13 and TRBJ2-4; 9 positions agree with TRBD1. The trim removed 4 bases at V and 7 bases at J, leaving 5 bases unmatched. The CDR3 has 14 residues. Looked up from germline, CDR1 is PRHDT and CDR2 is FYEKMQ (reference sequence). DNA for the CDR3: TGTGCCAGCAGCTGGGGACAGGGTCGGAACATTCAGTACTTC. This translates into CASSWGQGRNIQYF.